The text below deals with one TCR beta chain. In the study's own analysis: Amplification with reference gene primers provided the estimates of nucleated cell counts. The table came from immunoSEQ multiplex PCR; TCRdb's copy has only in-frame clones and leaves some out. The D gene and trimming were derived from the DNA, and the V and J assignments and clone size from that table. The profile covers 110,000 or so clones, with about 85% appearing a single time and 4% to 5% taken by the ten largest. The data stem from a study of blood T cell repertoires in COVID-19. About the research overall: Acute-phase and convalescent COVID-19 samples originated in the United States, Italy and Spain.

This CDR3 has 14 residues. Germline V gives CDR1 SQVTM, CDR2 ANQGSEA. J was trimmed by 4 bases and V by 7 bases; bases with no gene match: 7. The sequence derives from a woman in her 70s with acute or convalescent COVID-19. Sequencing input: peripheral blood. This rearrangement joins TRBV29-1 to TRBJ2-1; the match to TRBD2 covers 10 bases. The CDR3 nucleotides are TGCAGCGCTAAACTAGCGGGAAGATACAATGAGCAGTTCTTC. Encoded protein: CSAKLAGRYNEQFF.